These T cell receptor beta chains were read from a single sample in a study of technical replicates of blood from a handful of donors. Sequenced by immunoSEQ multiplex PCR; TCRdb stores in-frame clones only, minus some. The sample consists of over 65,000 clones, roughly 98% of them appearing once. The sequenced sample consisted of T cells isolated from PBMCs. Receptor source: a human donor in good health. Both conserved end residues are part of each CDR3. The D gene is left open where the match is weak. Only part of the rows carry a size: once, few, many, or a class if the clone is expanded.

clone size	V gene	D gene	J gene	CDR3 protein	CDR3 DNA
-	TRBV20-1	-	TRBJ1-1	CSASRTAEAFF	TGCAGTGCTAGTAGGACAGCCGAAGCTTTCTTT
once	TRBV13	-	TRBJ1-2	CASSLGSSRVVYTF	TGTGCCAGCAGCTTAGGTTCAAGTCGAGTTGTCTACACCTTC
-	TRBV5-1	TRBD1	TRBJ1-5	CASSSGQGSNQPQHF	TGCGCCAGCAGCTCGGGACAGGGGAGCAATCAGCCCCAGCATTTT
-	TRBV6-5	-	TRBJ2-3	CASRSGGRNTQYF	TGTGCCAGCAGGTCCGGGGGGCGAAATACGCAGTATTTT
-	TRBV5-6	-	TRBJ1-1	CASSSIGGLNTEAFF	TGTGCCAGCAGCTCAATCGGAGGTTTGAACACTGAAGCTTTCTTT
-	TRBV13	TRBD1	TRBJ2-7	CASSLGDREDF	TGTGCCAGCAGCTTAGGGGACAGGGAGGACTTC
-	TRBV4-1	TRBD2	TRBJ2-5	CASSQGLAGGSETQYF	TGCGCCAGCAGCCAAGGTCTAGCGGGAGGATCGGAGACCCAGTACTTC
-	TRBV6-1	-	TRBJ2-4	CASSDDSPDIQYF	TGTGCCAGCAGTGATGACAGTCCGGACATTCAGTACTTC
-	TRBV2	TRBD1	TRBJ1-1	CASSRQGAWRNTEAFF	TGTGCCAGCAGTCGACAGGGGGCTTGGAGAAACACTGAAGCTTTCTTT
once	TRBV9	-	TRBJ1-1	CASSATQGLNTEAFF	TGTGCCAGCAGCGCAACCCAGGGCCTTAACACTGAAGCTTTCTTT
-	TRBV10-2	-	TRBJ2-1	CASSGLSRNEQFF	TGCGCCAGCAGTGGACTTTCCCGGAATGAGCAGTTCTTC
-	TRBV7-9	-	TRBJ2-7	CASSTRGPTYEQYF	TGTGCCAGCAGCACCAGGGGCCCTACCTACGAGCAGTACTTC
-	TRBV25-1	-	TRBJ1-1	CASSAGSGGEAFF	TGTGCCAGCAGTGCAGGGAGCGGGGGTGAAGCTTTCTTT
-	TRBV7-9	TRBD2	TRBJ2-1	CASKFRLAGGSRGNEQFF	TGTGCCAGCAAATTCCGACTAGCGGGAGGGTCGAGGGGGAATGAGCAGTTCTTC
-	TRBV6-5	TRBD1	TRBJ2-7	CASSWTGALSEQYF	TGTGCCAGCAGTTGGACAGGGGCCCTCTCAGAGCAGTACTTC
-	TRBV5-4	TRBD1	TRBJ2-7	CASRRQGASYEQYF	TGTGCCAGCAGGAGACAGGGGGCATCCTACGAGCAGTACTTC
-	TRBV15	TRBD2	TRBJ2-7	CATSLSGSGYEQYF	TGTGCCACCAGCTTGAGCGGGAGTGGGTACGAGCAGTACTTC
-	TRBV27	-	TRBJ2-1	CASSLLRSGAQVHNEQFF	TGTGCCAGCAGTTTGCTACGTAGCGGCGCTCAAGTGCACAATGAGCAGTTCTTC
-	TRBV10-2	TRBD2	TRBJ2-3	CASREAGVATDTQYF	TGCGCCAGCAGAGAAGCGGGAGTGGCCACAGATACGCAGTATTTT
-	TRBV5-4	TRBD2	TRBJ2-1	CASSLSGLAQTEQFF	TGTGCCAGCAGCTTGTCGGGACTAGCGCAAACGGAGCAGTTCTTC
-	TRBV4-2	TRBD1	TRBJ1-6	CASSQDGDRVSDSPLHF	TGTGCCAGCAGCCAAGATGGTGACAGGGTGAGTGATTCACCCCTCCACTTT
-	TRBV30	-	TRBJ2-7	CAWSQEGMRYEQYF	TGTGCCTGGAGCCAGGAGGGTATGAGGTACGAGCAGTACTTC
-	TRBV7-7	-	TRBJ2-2	CASSLGVNTGELFF	TGTGCCAGCAGCTTAGGAGTCAACACCGGGGAGCTGTTTTTT
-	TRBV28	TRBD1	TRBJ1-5	CASSFMGGTGYQPQHF	TGTGCCAGCAGTTTCATGGGAGGGACAGGGTATCAGCCCCAGCATTTT
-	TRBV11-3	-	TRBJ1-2	CASSPGGQSYGYTF	TGTGCCAGCAGCCCGGGGGGGCAGTCCTATGGCTACACCTTC
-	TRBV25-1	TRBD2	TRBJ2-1	CASSEGLALNEQFF	TGTGCCAGCAGTGAGGGACTAGCGTTAAATGAGCAGTTCTTC
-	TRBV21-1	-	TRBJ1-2	CASNAITTVDYGYTF	TGTGCCAGCAACGCCATCACGACAGTCGACTATGGCTACACCTTC
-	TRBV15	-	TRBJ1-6	CATSSRTNSYSYNSPLHF	TGTGCCACCAGCTCGCGGACAAATAGCTACTCCTATAATTCACCCCTCCACTTT
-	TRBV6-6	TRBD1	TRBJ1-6	CASSSGWGQYNSPLHF	TGTGCCAGCAGTTCGGGATGGGGACAGTATAATTCACCCCTCCACTTT
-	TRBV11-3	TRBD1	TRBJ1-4	CASSSRQGGGEKLFF	TGTGCCAGCAGCAGTAGACAGGGTGGGGGTGAAAAACTGTTTTTT
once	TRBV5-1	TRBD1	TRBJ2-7	CASSSITFRDSPYEQYF	TGCGCCAGCAGCTCCATCACCTTCCGGGACAGCCCCTACGAGCAGTACTTC
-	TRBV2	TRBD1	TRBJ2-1	CASSVRPGQAGNEQFF	TGTGCCAGCAGTGTCCGTCCGGGACAGGCTGGCAATGAGCAGTTCTTC
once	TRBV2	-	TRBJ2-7	CASSAQVPNEQYF	TGTGCCAGCAGTGCGCAGGTTCCCAACGAGCAGTACTTC
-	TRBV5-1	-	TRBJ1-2	CASSPEPLENYGYTF	TGCGCCAGCAGCCCCGAGCCCTTAGAGAACTATGGCTACACCTTC
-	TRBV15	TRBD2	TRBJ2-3	CATSRLPRGASGGTTDTQYF	TGTGCCACCAGCAGATTACCCCGCGGGGCTAGCGGGGGGACTACAGATACGCAGTATTTT
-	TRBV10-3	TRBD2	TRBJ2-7	CAISEDAGESSGPYEQYF	TGTGCCATCAGTGAAGATGCGGGAGAGTCCTCCGGGCCTTACGAGCAGTACTTC
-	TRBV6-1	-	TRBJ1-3	CASSAGQLNSGNTIYF	TGTGCCAGCAGTGCCGGACAGCTCAACTCTGGAAACACCATATATTTT
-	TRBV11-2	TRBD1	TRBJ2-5	CASTRDSPQETQYF	TGTGCCAGCACTCGGGACAGCCCTCAAGAGACCCAGTACTTC
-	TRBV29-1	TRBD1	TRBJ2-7	CSVRGGTGFYEQYF	TGCAGCGTCCGCGGCGGGACAGGGTTCTACGAGCAGTACTTC
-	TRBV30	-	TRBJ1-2	CAWSVGQRINYGYTF	TGTGCCTGGAGTGTAGGACAACGGATTAACTATGGCTACACCTTC
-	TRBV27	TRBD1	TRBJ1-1	CASSWDRGTEAFF	TGTGCCAGCAGCTGGGACAGGGGCACTGAAGCTTTCTTT